This T cell receptor (beta chain) was sequenced for a study of T cells after yellow fever vaccination. In this sample, this clonotype turned up many times. TCRdb passed the 5' RACE reads through MiXCR, listing each CDR3 protein once. The top ten hold 15% to 20% of the sample, which has approximately 250,000 distinct CDR3 sequences, around 3.5% seen once. CDR3 length equals 17 residues. V was clipped by 5 bases and J by 5 bases; unmatched bases: 16. Per the germline V gene, CDR1 is MNHEY and CDR2 is SVGEGT. The TCR sequence derives from a man aged 18 to 30 who received the YFV17D yellow fever vaccine. Material: PBMCs, obtained 15 days after the yellow fever booster vaccination. The chain uses TRBV6-2 or TRBV6-3 and TRBJ1-1; TRBD1 agrees at 8 bases. CDR3 bases: TGTGCCAGCAGTACACTACCGACAGGACAGGGAGGGACTGAAGCTTTCTTT. Translation: CASSTLPTGQGGTEAFF.